A selection of T cell receptor beta chains follows, all from one sample in a study of CD8 T cells in cerebrospinal fluid in Alzheimer's disease. With the 10x single-cell sequencing reads reprocessed, TCRdb shows one record per CDR3 protein and no DNA. The sample table includes about 250 distinct CDR3 sequences. The specimen was cerebrospinal fluid. These receptors came from a human donor in good health. Each CDR3 is given with its conserved first and last residue. Fields, in order: J gene, clone size, V gene, CDR3 protein. A clone size is listed for some rows: how often the clone was seen (once, few, many), or a class if it is expanded.

TRBJ2-3 . TRBV27 CASSRAGGPRTDTQYF
TRBJ1-1 medium-sized TRBV12-3/TRBV12-4 CASSMAGGWAEAFF
TRBJ1-5 medium-sized TRBV27 CASSLSHLYQPQHF
TRBJ2-7 large TRBV11-2 CASSWGLAKEEQYF
TRBJ1-5 large TRBV7-8 CASSLGASNQPQHF
TRBJ2-3 large TRBV5-1 CASSLSIAGAHTDTQYF
TRBJ2-1 medium-sized TRBV6-2/TRBV6-3 CASSRLDRGKGRVDNEQFF
TRBJ2-5 . TRBV19 CASSMGLAGGQETQYF
TRBJ2-7 hyperexpanded TRBV7-9 CASSLTASGGYEQYF
TRBJ1-5 medium-sized TRBV5-8 CASSYPGGDYQPQHF
TRBJ2-4 large TRBV27 CASSPSTTTGGSAKNIQYF
TRBJ2-5 large TRBV7-8 CASSMGLSGETQYF
TRBJ1-2 medium-sized TRBV7-9 CASSLYGGGYGYTF
TRBJ2-7 medium-sized TRBV13 CASSLGVPPSAEQYF
TRBJ2-1 medium-sized TRBV6-1 CASSDQTGANEQFF
TRBJ1-2 medium-sized TRBV4-1 CASSQDRVTEGYTF
TRBJ2-1 large TRBV4-2 CASSQVIGTGGNEQFF
TRBJ1-1 large TRBV27 CASSFSTGGQYEAFF
TRBJ2-5 large TRBV10-3 CAISETGGGETQYF
TRBJ2-1 large TRBV14 CASSQDKASGRNEQFF
TRBJ1-1 large TRBV7-9 CASGLAGSEAFF
TRBJ1-2 hyperexpanded TRBV2 CASSGDNYGYTF
TRBJ1-1 medium-sized TRBV11-1 CASSFRGNPTLNTEAFF
TRBJ1-5 . TRBV7-9 CASSAVSGGAGQPQHF
TRBJ2-2 large TRBV4-1 CASSQEGPEGANTGELFF
TRBJ2-5 medium-sized TRBV20-1 CSARDWSTGPKGETQYF
TRBJ2-1 medium-sized TRBV27 CASSPQGLALYNEQFF
TRBJ1-3 . TRBV6-1 CASSEAGGRNTIYF
TRBJ2-5 hyperexpanded TRBV6-1 CASSESEDSYQETQYF
TRBJ2-2 large TRBV20-1 CSAEGLGSNTGELFF
TRBJ2-1 hyperexpanded TRBV14 CASSHLPGRGQGNEQFF
TRBJ1-5 large TRBV10-1 CASSLSRNQPQHF
TRBJ2-2 large TRBV6-5 CASSYSSGNTGELFF
TRBJ2-7 medium-sized TRBV18 CASSPGIEQYF
TRBJ2-7 . TRBV19 CASSRESSYEQYF
TRBJ2-7 hyperexpanded TRBV7-6 CASSLSVGIGYEQYF
TRBJ2-7 medium-sized TRBV5-1 CASSFNGGSYEQYF
TRBJ2-1 . TRBV11-2 CASSQGGTSGGEQFF
TRBJ2-3 . TRBV6-1 CASTPGVAGTDTQYF
TRBJ2-5 medium-sized TRBV2 CASSTRETQYF
TRBJ2-5 large TRBV11-2 CASSLMRTPGGETQYF
TRBJ1-1 medium-sized TRBV27 CASSSGQGRRYTEAFF
TRBJ2-3 . TRBV6-5 CASSYWSSDTQYF
TRBJ2-7 large TRBV5-1 CASSLNSLAVQREQYF
TRBJ1-4 medium-sized TRBV5-8 CASSQGETLNEKLFF
TRBJ2-7 large TRBV7-2 CASSFGRGGSSYEQYF
TRBJ2-7 medium-sized TRBV5-1 CASSSRVSTGTAPGYEQYF
TRBJ2-2 large TRBV5-1 CASSSAGGELFF
TRBJ1-6 medium-sized TRBV5-1 CASSPTGLSLPYNSPLHF
TRBJ2-1 . TRBV5-4 CASSSLRRNTQYNEQFF
TRBJ1-6 . TRBV3-1 CASSQDVWSSYNSPLHF